These T cell receptor beta chains were read from a single sample in a study of blood T cell repertoires in COVID-19. TCRdb keeps only in-frame clones here, not all; method: immunoSEQ multiplex PCR. The sample has more than 200,000 clones, 87% seen once. Sequenced input: PBMCs or T cells enriched from blood (not recorded which). The receptor set was obtained from a woman aged 25-40 years with acute COVID-19. The CDR3 runs from the conserved cysteine through the conserved F or W. The D gene is left open where the match is weak. The size field is filled for only some rows; it gives once, few, many or a size class.

J,size,V,D,CDR3,DNA
TRBJ1-3,.,TRBV10-3,.,CAISEWTAGNTIYF,TGTGCCATCAGTGAGTGGACAGCGGGAAACACCATATATTTT
TRBJ2-1,.,TRBV4-1,TRBD2,CASSQGGGGGRNEQFF,TGCGCCAGCAGCCAAGGGGGGGGTGGCGGGAGAAATGAGCAGTTCTTC
TRBJ2-1,once,TRBV27,TRBD2,CASRVAGGWNNEQFF,TGTGCCAGCAGGGTAGCGGGAGGATGGAACAATGAGCAGTTCTTC
TRBJ1-1,.,TRBV5-1,.,CASSPQGHTEAFF,TGCGCCAGCAGCCCTCAGGGGCACACTGAAGCTTTCTTT
TRBJ1-2,.,TRBV10-2,.,CASSLGRDYGYTF,TGCGCCAGCAGTCTAGGCAGGGACTATGGCTACACCTTC
TRBJ1-2,.,TRBV9,.,CASSVDSLYGYTF,TGTGCCAGCAGCGTAGACAGTTTGTATGGCTACACCTTC
TRBJ1-4,.,TRBV7-2,TRBD1,CASSLTGTGVGSYNEKLFF,TGTGCCAGCAGCTTAACCGGGACAGGGGTAGGATCGTATAATGAAAAACTGTTTTTT
TRBJ2-3,once,TRBV2,TRBD2,CASSYGGAPDTQYF,TGTGCCAGCAGTTACGGGGGGGCGCCGGATACGCAGTATTTT
TRBJ2-7,.,TRBV20-1,.,CSASQGEQYF,TGCAGTGCAAGTCAGGGGGAGCAGTACTTC
TRBJ1-2,.,TRBV29-1,.,CSVEEGRNYGYTF,TGCAGCGTTGAAGAGGGGCGAAACTATGGCTACACCTTC
TRBJ2-7,few,TRBV9,TRBD1,CASSVGTGVSYEQYF,TGTGCCAGCAGCGTAGGGACAGGGGTCTCCTACGAGCAGTACTTC
TRBJ2-3,.,TRBV27,.,CASSLAPGWDTQYF,TGTGCCAGCAGTTTGGCCCCAGGGTGGGATACGCAGTATTTT
TRBJ2-5,.,TRBV5-1,TRBD2,CASSPSGGQETQYF,TGCGCCAGCAGCCCTAGCGGGGGCCAAGAGACCCAGTACTTC
TRBJ2-1,.,TRBV7-8,TRBD2,CASSLAIPRLAGGRNEQFF,TGTGCCAGCAGCTTAGCGATCCCCCGACTAGCGGGAGGCAGGAATGAGCAGTTCTTC
TRBJ2-3,.,TRBV19,TRBD1,CASSISAGGGTDTQYF,TGTGCCAGTAGTATATCGGCAGGGGGAGGCACAGATACGCAGTATTTT
TRBJ2-7,.,TRBV5-6,.,CASSQSQVSASYEQYF,TGTGCCAGCAGCCAGTCACAGGTCTCTGCCTCCTACGAGCAGTACTTC